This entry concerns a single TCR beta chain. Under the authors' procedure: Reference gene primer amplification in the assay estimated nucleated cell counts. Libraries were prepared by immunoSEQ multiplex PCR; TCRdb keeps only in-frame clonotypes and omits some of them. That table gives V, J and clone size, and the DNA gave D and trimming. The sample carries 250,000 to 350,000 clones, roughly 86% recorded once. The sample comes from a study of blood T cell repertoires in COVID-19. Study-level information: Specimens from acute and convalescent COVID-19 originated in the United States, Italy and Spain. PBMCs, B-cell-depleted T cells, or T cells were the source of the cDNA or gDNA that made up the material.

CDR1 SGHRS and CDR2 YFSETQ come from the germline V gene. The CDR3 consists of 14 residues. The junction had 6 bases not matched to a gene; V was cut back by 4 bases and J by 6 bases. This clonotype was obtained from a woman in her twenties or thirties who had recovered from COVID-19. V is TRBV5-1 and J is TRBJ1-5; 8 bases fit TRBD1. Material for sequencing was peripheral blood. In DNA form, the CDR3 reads TGCGCCAGCAGCCTCGGACAGGGTAGTCAGCCCCAGCATTTT. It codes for CASSLGQGSQPQHF. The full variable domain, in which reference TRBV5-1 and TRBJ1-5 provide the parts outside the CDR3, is KAGVTQTPRYLIKTRGQQVTLSCSPISGHRSVSWYQQTPGQGLQFLFEYFSETQRNKGNFPGRFSGRQFSNSRSEMNVSTLELGDSALYLCASSLGQGSQPQHFGDGTRLSIL.